The 7 T cell receptor beta chains in this list originate from one sample, sequenced in a study of patients and donors after allogeneic stem cell transplantation. TCRdb analysed the RT-PCR reads with MiXCR anew, one entry per CDR3 protein. The table shows 200,000 to 250,000 distinct CDR3 sequences, with over 30% occurring only once. Sequencing was carried out using blood, either unsorted or a sorted T cell fraction (not recorded which). The receptors shown here come from a human donor who was either an allogeneic HSCT recipient or a stem cell or donor lymphocyte infusion donor (not recorded which). It is not recorded whose cells these are; they may come from a transplant donor.

The chain has TRBV7-3 and TRBJ2-1; 8 bases are shared with TRBD2. This CDR3 has 16 residues. Germline V gene sequence: CDR1 SGHTA, CDR2 FQGTGA. Losses at the gene ends were 5 bases for V and 1 base for J; bases not matched to a gene: 7. CDR3 in DNA: TGTGCCAGCAGCCCAGATTCGGGGGGGTCCTACAATGAGCAGTTCTTC. As protein: CASSPDSGGSYNEQFF. Using reference TRBV7-3 and TRBJ2-1 for the parts outside the CDR3, the full variable domain is GAGVSQTPSNKVTEKGKYVELRCDPISGHTALYWYRQSLGQGPEFLIYFQGTGAADDSGLPNDRFFAVRPEGSVSTLKIQRTERGDSAVYLCASSPDSGGSYNEQFFGPGTRLTVL.

CDR3 amino acids: CSARASSGGGHQYF. The DNA of the CDR3 is TGCAGTGCTAGAGCCTCCTCAGGGGGAGGTCACCAGTATTTT. The gene calls are TRBV20-1 and TRBJ2-3; a possible D gene is TRBD1 (7 bases). The V gene's germline CDR1 is DFQATT and CDR2 SNEGSKA (reference sequence). Between the trimmed V and J ends, which lost 1 base and 12 bases, there was a span of 20 bases. This CDR3 has 14 residues.

This clonotype was counted a few times. The chain uses TRBV5-1 and TRBJ2-5; maybe TRBD1 (6 bases). With 4 bases removed from V and 1 base from J, the gap between germline ends came to 14 bases. Per the germline V gene, CDR1 is SGHRS and CDR2 is YFSETQ. The CDR3 runs to 15 residues. The CDR3 nucleotides read TGCGCCAGCAGCCCGATCTCGGACAGCCAAGAGACCCAGTACTTC. It translates to CASSPISDSQETQYF.

This clonotype was seen a handful of times. J is TRBJ1-2 and V is TRBV7-9; D possibly corresponds to TRBD1 (5 bases). V lost 6 bases to trimming and J lost 4 bases, with 15 bases between them. CDR1 SEHNR and CDR2 FQNEAQ come from the germline V gene (reference sequence). The CDR3 is 14 amino acids. In DNA, the CDR3 is TGTGCCAGCAGGGGGACCGGGCAAGGCTATGGCTACACCTTC. Translated, it gives CASRGTGQGYGYTF.

This sequence joins TRBV4-1 and TRBJ2-3; D possibly corresponds to TRBD1 (5 bases). V lost 4 bases, J lost 7 bases, and 21 bases lay in between. Germline CDR1 MGHRA, CDR2 YSYEKL. The CDR3 is 16 residues long. The CDR3 DNA follows: TGCGCCAGCAGCCTACCCCTGTGGCAGGGTAGAAATACGCAGTATTTT. Translation gives CASSLPLWQGRNTQYF.

The V call is TRBV20-1, the J call TRBJ1-5; no firm D call. Germline V gene sequence: CDR1 DFQATT, CDR2 SNEGSKA (reference sequence). Trimming took off 0 bases at V and 2 bases at J, with 8 bases between the two ends. The CDR3 loop spans 14 amino acids. The DNA of the CDR3 is TGCAGTGCTAGAGATCTCCAGGGCAATCAGCCCCAGCATTTT. Protein: CSARDLQGNQPQHF.

The sample holds a few counts of this clonotype. V gene TRBV12-3 or TRBV12-4 combines with J gene TRBJ1-1; 7 positions match TRBD1. The trim removed 8 bases at V and 10 bases at J, leaving 10 bases unmatched. The CDR3 consists of 12 residues. The CDR3 is CASGYPGQLAFF. The CDR3 region has the DNA TGTGCCAGCGGTTACCCGGGACAGTTAGCTTTCTTT.